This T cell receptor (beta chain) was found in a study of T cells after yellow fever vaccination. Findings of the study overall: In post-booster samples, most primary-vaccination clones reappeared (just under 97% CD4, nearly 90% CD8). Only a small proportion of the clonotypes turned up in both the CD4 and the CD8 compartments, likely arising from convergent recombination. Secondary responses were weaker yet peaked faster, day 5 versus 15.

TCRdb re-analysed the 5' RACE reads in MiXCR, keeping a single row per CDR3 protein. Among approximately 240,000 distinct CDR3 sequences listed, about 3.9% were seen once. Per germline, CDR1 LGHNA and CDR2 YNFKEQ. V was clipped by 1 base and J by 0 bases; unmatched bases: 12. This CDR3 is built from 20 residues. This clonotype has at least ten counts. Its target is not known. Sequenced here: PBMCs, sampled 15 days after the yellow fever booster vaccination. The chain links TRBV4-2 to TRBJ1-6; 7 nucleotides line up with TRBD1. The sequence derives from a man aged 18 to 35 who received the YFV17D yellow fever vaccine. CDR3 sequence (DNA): TGTGCCAGCAGCCAAGGCATTTGGGACAGTCGACGCTCCTATAATTCACCCCTCCACTTT. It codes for CASSQGIWDSRRSYNSPLHF.